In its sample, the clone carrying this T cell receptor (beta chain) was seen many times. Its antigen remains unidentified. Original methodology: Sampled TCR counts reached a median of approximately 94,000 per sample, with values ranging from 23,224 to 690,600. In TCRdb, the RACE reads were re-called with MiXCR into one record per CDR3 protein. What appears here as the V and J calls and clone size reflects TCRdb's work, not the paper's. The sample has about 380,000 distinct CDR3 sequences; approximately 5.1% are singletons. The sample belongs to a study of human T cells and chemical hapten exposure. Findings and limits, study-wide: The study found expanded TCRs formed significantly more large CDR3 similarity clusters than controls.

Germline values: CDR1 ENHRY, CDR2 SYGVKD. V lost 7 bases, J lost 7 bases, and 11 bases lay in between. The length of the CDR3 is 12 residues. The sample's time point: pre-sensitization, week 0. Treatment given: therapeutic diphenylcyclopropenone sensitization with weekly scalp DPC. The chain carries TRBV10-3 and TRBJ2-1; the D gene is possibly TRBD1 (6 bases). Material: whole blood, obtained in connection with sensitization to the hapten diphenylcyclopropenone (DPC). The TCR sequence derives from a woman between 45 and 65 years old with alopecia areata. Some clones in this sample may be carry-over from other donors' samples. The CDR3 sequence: CAINKGENEQFF. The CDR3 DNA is TGTGCCATCAACAAGGGGGAAAATGAGCAGTTCTTC.